This entry lists 30 T cell receptor beta chains sequenced from one sample in a study of glioma-infiltrating T cells. The iRepertoire nested amplicon-rescue multiplex PCR amplified TCR alpha and beta CDR3s from RNA. TCRdb recomputed calls from the multiplex PCR reads with MiXCR, one row per CDR3 protein. The sample contains roughly 120,000 distinct CDR3 sequences, around a quarter of which appear only once. Sequenced: glioma tissue, nonneoplastic brain tissue, or PBMCs (not recorded which). These receptors all come from a human donor with low-grade glioma or glioblastoma, undergoing nonglioma brain surgery, or in good health (not recorded which).

This clonotype was picked up many times. This chain joins TRBV20-1 and TRBJ1-2, with unresolved D. Looked up from germline, CDR1 is DFQATT and CDR2 is SNEGSKA (reference sequence). The V end was cut by 6 bases, the J end by 5 bases, with 13 bases between. The length of the CDR3 is 12 residues. This chain's CDR3 is CSASYGDYGYTF. In DNA, the CDR3 is TGCAGTGCCTCATATGGAGATTATGGCTACACCTTC.

Only a few counts were recorded for this clonotype. This chain joins TRBV12-5 and TRBJ2-1; 7 nucleotides line up with TRBD1. J lost 7 bases, V lost 5 bases, and 11 bases had no gene match. CDR3 length equals 15 residues. Germline V lookup: CDR1 LGHNT, CDR2 FRNRAP. The CDR3 region is CASGPGYGTANEQFF. The CDR3 DNA follows: TGTGCTAGTGGTCCGGGATACGGGACAGCTAATGAGCAGTTCTTC.

This clonotype was seen many times. V and J are TRBV2 and TRBJ2-6; TRBD1 agrees at 9 bases. This CDR3 is built from 14 residues. Germline CDR1 reads SNHLY; CDR2 reads FYNNEI. Trimming removed 8 bases from V and 2 bases from J; junction bases left unmatched: 1. The CDR3 protein is CASGDRAGANVLTF. The CDR3 DNA sequence: TGTGCCAGCGGGGACAGGGCTGGGGCCAACGTCCTGACTTTC.

This clonotype was detected ten times or more. This rearrangement joins TRBV24-1 to TRBJ1-5; D remains unclear. Germline assignment: CDR1 KGHDR and CDR2 SFDVKD. The CDR3 spans 13 residues. V dropped 1 base and J dropped 5 bases, with 5 bases sitting between them. CDR3 protein: CATSDFSDQPQHF. For the CDR3, the DNA is TGTGCCACCAGTGATTTTTCTGATCAGCCCCAGCATTTT.

The chain combines TRBV29-1 with TRBJ2-1, with D tentatively TRBD1 (6 bases). V was shortened by 4 bases and J by 1 base, with 20 bases between the two germline ends. The CDR3 is made up of 17 amino acids. From germline, CDR1 is SQVTM and CDR2 ANQGSEA. Written as DNA, the CDR3 is TGCAGCGTTGTTTACAGGGTTTCATTTCGATCCTACAATGAGCAGTTCTTC. Residues: CSVVYRVSFRSYNEQFF.

This clonotype has more than one count but fewer than ten. CDR3 bases: TGTGCCAGTAGTATGTCGGGACTCACCTCCTACGAGCAGTACTTC. Translating it yields CASSMSGLTSYEQYF. The chain couples TRBV19 to TRBJ2-7, with D maybe TRBD2 (6 bases). V gave up 3 bases and J gave up 0 bases, with 12 bases separating them. Germline V CDR1 and CDR2: LNHDA, SQIVND (reference sequence). The length of the CDR3 is 15 residues. Using reference TRBV19 and TRBJ2-7 for the parts outside the CDR3, the full variable domain is DGGITQSPKYLFRKEGQNVTLSCEQNLNHDAMYWYRQDPGQGLRLIYYSQIVNDFQKGDIAEGYSVSREKKESFPLTVTSAQKNPTAFYLCASSMSGLTSYEQYFGPGTRLTVT.

This clonotype was recorded many times. The chain carries TRBV10-2 and TRBJ1-1; unclear D gene. Trimming pared 0 bases from V and 1 base from J, leaving 3 bases between. This CDR3 has 13 residues. CDR1 and CDR2 from the germline V gene are WSHSY and SAAADI. CDR3 amino acids: CASSESQNTEAFF. CDR3 in DNA: TGCGCCAGCAGTGAGTCCCAGAACACTGAAGCTTTCTTT.

Turning to this clonotype: A much more abundant neighbour one base away suggests this may be a read error. The V gene is TRBV29-1, the J gene TRBJ1-2; no clear D gene. Germline CDR1 is SQVTM and CDR2 is ANQGSEA. The CDR3 extends over 10 amino acids. Trimming pared 7 bases from V and 5 bases from J, leaving 8 bases between. The CDR3 region has the DNA TGCAGCGCTCTACAGTATGGCTACACCTTC. Residues: CSALQYGYTF.

V gene TRBV5-1 combines with J gene TRBJ2-3; D could derive from TRBD1 or TRBD2 (5 bases each). Germline V gives CDR1 SGHRS, CDR2 YFSETQ. Trimming cost V 6 bases and J 0 bases, with 11 bases left between them. CDR3 length: 14 residues. Here the CDR3 DNA reads TGCGCCAGCAAGGGGACGCCTAGCACAGATACGCAGTATTTT. Amino acid sequence: CASKGTPSTDTQYF.

The chain links TRBV3-1 to TRBJ2-6, with D possibly being TRBD1 (6 bases). This CDR3 has 15 residues. The V end was cut by 4 bases, the J end by 4 bases, with 11 bases between. CDR1 and CDR2 (germline): LGHDT, YNNKEL (reference sequence). CDR3 DNA: TGTGCCAGCAGCCCAGGGGTGGGCGGGGCCAACGTCCTGACTTTC. It specifies CASSPGVGGANVLTF.

This clonotype came up many times. V usage is TRBV28 and J usage is TRBJ2-7, with D possibly called TRBD1 or TRBD2 (6 bases each). Germline loops: CDR1 MDHEN, CDR2 SYDVKM. V lost 2 bases to trimming and J lost 5 bases, with 13 bases between them. The CDR3 totals 14 residues. CDR3 amino acids: CASSLLRGRHEQYF. Written as DNA, the CDR3 is TGTGCCAGCAGTTTACTTCGGGGGCGGCACGAGCAGTACTTC.

About this clonotype: The CDR3 ends on some other residue instead of the conserved phenylalanine or tryptophan, so this is likely a read error. The J gene is TRBJ2-3, the V gene TRBV6-5; 7 bases fit TRBD1. This CDR3 has 12 residues. V lost 7 bases and J lost 8; bases outside the gene matches: 6. The germline CDR1 and CDR2 sequences are MNHEY and SVGAGI. In nucleotides, the CDR3 is TGTGCCAGCAACTATCGACAGGGTACGCAGTATTGT. Encoded protein: CASNYRQGTQYC.

Ten or more counts support this clonotype. The V and J genes are TRBV6-2 or TRBV6-3 and TRBJ2-3; tentative D call: TRBD2 (5 bases). Germline V gene data show CDR1 as MNHEY and CDR2 as SVGEGT. This CDR3 spans 13 amino acids. V gave up 7 bases and J gave up 6 bases, with 14 bases separating them. CDR3 DNA sequence: TGTGCCAGCACCACAAGAGAGGGCGATACGCAGTATTTT. Residues: CASTTREGDTQYF.

This clonotype showed up many times. In nucleotides, the CDR3 is TGCGCCAGCAGCTGGACGGGAAGCACAGATACGCAGTATTTT. It yields the protein CASSWTGSTDTQYF. The rearrangement uses TRBV4-3 and TRBJ2-3; D is possibly TRBD2 (5 bases). Deletions cut 5 bases from V and 0 bases from J, with 9 bases between. CDR3 length: 14 residues. CDR1 is LGHNA and CDR2 is YSLEER in the germline V gene.

This clonotype was found many times. The genes are TRBV24-1 and TRBJ2-7; TRBD1 aligns across 10 bases. Germline loops: CDR1 KGHDR, CDR2 SFDVKD. The CDR3 is made up of 15 amino acids. Trimming took 2 bases from V and 5 from J; bases not matched to a gene: 5. CDR3 loop: CATSDSRQGADEQYF. CDR3 DNA: TGTGCCACCAGTGATTCGAGACAGGGGGCGGACGAGCAGTACTTC.

This clonotype was seen many times. The V and J genes are TRBV20-1 and TRBJ2-5; D ambiguous. Trimming took off 5 bases at V and 1 base at J, with 11 bases between the two ends. Germline V gene sequence: CDR1 DFQATT, CDR2 SNEGSKA (reference sequence). CDR3 length equals 13 residues. The CDR3 DNA reads as TGCAGTGCTCCTCGGAAGCCCCAAGAGACCCAGTACTTC. Amino acid sequence: CSAPRKPQETQYF.

Ten or more counts support this clonotype. The chain employs TRBV3-1 and TRBJ1-2, with 8 bases matching TRBD1. CDR1 is LGHDT, CDR2 YNNKEL, per germline (reference sequence). V lost 4 bases and J lost 4; bases outside the gene matches: 5. The CDR3 runs 14 residues. The DNA of the CDR3 is TGTGCCAGCAGCCCGATCGGACAGGGCTATGGCTACACCTTC. Translation: CASSPIGQGYGYTF.

This clonotype has only a few counts. The J gene is TRBJ2-1, the V gene TRBV4-2, with TRBD2 matching 14 bases. Germline V gene lookup returns CDR1 LGHNA and CDR2 YNFKEQ. The CDR3 totals 17 residues. The junction had 7 bases not matched to a gene; V was cut back by 2 bases and J by 7 bases. The CDR3 coding sequence is TGTGCCAGCAGCCAAATATCGGGACTAGCGGGAGCTAATGAGCAGTTCTTC. This codes for CASSQISGLAGANEQFF.

V and J are TRBV29-1 and TRBJ2-3; no clear D gene. Trimming removed 7 bases from V and 11 bases from J, with 19 bases in between. The CDR3 runs 12 residues. The germline CDR1 and CDR2 sequences are SQVTM and ANQGSEA. The CDR3 reads CSAKGYRERQYF. DNA for the CDR3: TGCAGCGCAAAAGGATACCGCGAGCGGCAGTATTTT.

This clonotype was seen only a few times. This chain connects TRBV3-1 to TRBJ1-1; 9 bases fit TRBD1. Trimming removed 5 bases from V and 1 base from J; junction bases left unmatched: 5. The CDR3 has 15 amino acids. Germline lookup yields CDR1 LGHDT and CDR2 YNNKEL (reference sequence). CDR3 sequence: CASSSGQGQNTEAFF. In DNA form, the CDR3 reads TGTGCCAGCAGCTCGGGACAGGGACAGAACACTGAAGCTTTCTTT.

This clonotype showed up many times. This sequence joins TRBV4-3 and TRBJ2-3; 8 positions match TRBD2. V lost 0 bases to trimming and J lost 0 bases; unmatched junction nucleotides: 11. CDR3 length equals 19 residues. The V gene's germline CDR1 is LGHNA and CDR2 YSLEER. CDR3 coding DNA: TGCGCCAGCAGCCAAGATCTGGGGATAGCGGGACTGAGCACAGATACGCAGTATTTT. It encodes CASSQDLGIAGLSTDTQYF.

In this sample, this clonotype turned up many times. The J gene is TRBJ2-1, the V gene TRBV28; 8 nucleotides agree with TRBD2. CDR1 is MDHEN, CDR2 SYDVKM, per germline. Trimming at V came to 5 bases and at J to 7 bases, leaving 13 bases not matched to a gene. This CDR3 comprises 16 residues. The CDR3 loop is CASSLRTSPLGNEQFF. CDR3 DNA sequence: TGTGCCAGCAGTCTAAGGACTAGCCCCCTTGGGAATGAGCAGTTCTTC. Based on the CDR3 plus reference TRBV28 and TRBJ2-1, the full variable domain is DVKVTQSSRYLVKRTGEKVFLECVQDMDHENMFWYRQDPGLGLRLIYFSYDVKMKEKGDIPEGYSVSREKKERFSLILESASTNQTSMYLCASSLRTSPLGNEQFFGPGTRLTVL.

The rearrangement joins TRBV5-1 to TRBJ2-3, with D unresolved. The CDR3 extends over 16 amino acids. Deletions cut 0 bases from V and 4 bases from J, with 15 bases between. CDR1 is SGHRS, CDR2 YFSETQ, per germline. The CDR3 DNA follows: TGCGCCAGCAGCTTGGCGTCAGCTCACGGTGCAGATACGCAGTATTTT. It specifies CASSLASAHGADTQYF.

The chain links TRBV28 to TRBJ2-3; D might be TRBD1 (5 bases). CDR3 length equals 16 residues. Per germline, CDR1 MDHEN and CDR2 SYDVKM. Trimming removed 5 bases at V and 5 bases at J, with 20 bases between. The CDR3 sequence is CASSTMLRGRLDTQYF. The DNA of the CDR3 is TGTGCCAGCAGTACCATGCTAAGGGGCCGCTTAGATACGCAGTATTTT.

This clonotype was detected once. This sequence may be a read error, since a much larger clone differs from it by one base. This chain links TRBV2 with TRBJ1-2, with D uncertain. V was trimmed by 6 bases and J by 1 base, leaving 15 bases between them. CDR3 length equals 15 residues. Germline V lookup: CDR1 SNHLY, CDR2 FYNNEI. CDR3 protein: CASRLDVTLNYGYTF. The CDR3 DNA reads as TGTGCCAGCAGACTTGATGTGACACTTAACTATGGCTACACCTTC. The full variable domain, with the rest looked up from reference TRBV2 and TRBJ1-2, is EPEVTQTPSHQVTQMGQEVILRCVPISNHLYFYWYRQILGQKVEFLVSFYNNEISEKSEIFDDQFSVERPDGSNFTLKIRSTKLEDSAMYFCASRLDVTLNYGYTFGSGTRLTVV.

A note on this clonotype: Germline is not matched at one junction end, which may reflect a read error. The rearrangement links TRBV6-1 to TRBJ2-7; D not resolved. This CDR3 is built from 15 residues. Germline CDR1 MNHNS, CDR2 SASEGT. The CDR3 DNA sequence: TGTGCCAGCAGTCCCTGGGCAAACCCGATAGACGAGCAGTACTTT. Encoded protein: CASSPWANPIDEQYF.

This clonotype was seen only a few times. The V gene is TRBV19, the J gene TRBJ2-7, with D perhaps TRBD2 (6 bases). This CDR3 is built from 13 residues. CDR1 LNHDA and CDR2 SQIVND come from the germline V gene (reference sequence). V was trimmed by 4 bases and J by 0 bases, leaving 7 bases between them. The CDR3 spells CASSRDFSYEQYF. The CDR3 nucleotides read TGTGCCAGTAGTAGGGACTTCTCCTACGAGCAGTACTTC.

This clonotype was counted ten times or more. The chain recombines TRBV24-1 with TRBJ1-1; the D gene is possibly TRBD1 (5 bases). V was clipped by 8 bases and J by 0 bases, with 12 bases between them. The CDR3 covers 14 residues. Germline-derived CDR1 and CDR2 are KGHDR and SFDVKD. CDR3 region: CATTWGGLNTEAFF. CDR3 sequence (DNA): TGTGCCACCACTTGGGGCGGACTGAACACTGAAGCTTTCTTT.

The table lists this clonotype with many counts. J is TRBJ1-5 and V is TRBV18, with TRBD1 identical over 7 bases. Germline lookup yields CDR1 KGHSH and CDR2 LQKENI. CDR3 length equals 16 residues. Trimming removed 4 bases from V and 2 bases from J; junction bases left unmatched: 8. The CDR3 bases are TGTGCCAGCTCACTGACAGGGCCTCAAGGCAATCAGCCCCAGCATTTT. Its protein product is CASSLTGPQGNQPQHF.

This clonotype was recorded at least ten times. V and J are TRBV14 and TRBJ2-1; TRBD1 matches at 7 bases. Germline CDR1 is SGHDN and CDR2 is FVKESK. The trim removed 8 bases at V and 6 bases at J, leaving 13 bases unmatched. The CDR3 totals 15 residues. CDR3 DNA sequence: TGTGCCAGCCTTCAACTAAGGGGGCCAATCAATGAGCAGTTCTTC. Translation: CASLQLRGPINEQFF.